This T cell receptor (beta chain) is from a study of cytomegalovirus exposure and HLA in healthy donors. Use of 60 Vbeta and 13 Jbeta primers characterized the PCR. In the original analysis: In a later analysis, 70 million to 80 million unique TCR beta chains included roughly 11 million shared by two or more donors. Assay: immunoSEQ multiplex PCR; the TCRdb copy retains only in-frame clones and omits some. V, J and clone size are those of that table, while D and trimming were read from the DNA. The data contain 200,000 to 250,000 clones, 60% to 80% of them singletons. J gave up 2 bases and V 4 bases, and 11 bases lay outside the gene matches. This CDR3 spans 19 amino acids. The germline gives CDR1 LGHNT, CDR2 FRNRAP. As concerns this clone: Antigen: not known.

Notes on the study in general: V- and J-gene trimming in TCR beta was tied to a missense DCLRE1C variant by an analysis performed later. Cytomegalovirus association was listed for 150 or so TCR beta chains. HLA alleles were associated with 16,951 TCR beta sequences in a later analysis at 0.05 false discovery rate.

This chain joins TRBV12-5 and TRBJ2-1; TRBD2 agrees at 13 bases. The TCR sequence derives from a man between 18 and 29 years old in good health and CMV-seronegative. Material for sequencing was PBMCs. DNA for the CDR3: TGTGCTAGTGGTTCGCTAGGACTAGCGGGGGAACGTGCCTACAATGAGCAGTTCTTC. Amino acids: CASGSLGLAGERAYNEQFF.